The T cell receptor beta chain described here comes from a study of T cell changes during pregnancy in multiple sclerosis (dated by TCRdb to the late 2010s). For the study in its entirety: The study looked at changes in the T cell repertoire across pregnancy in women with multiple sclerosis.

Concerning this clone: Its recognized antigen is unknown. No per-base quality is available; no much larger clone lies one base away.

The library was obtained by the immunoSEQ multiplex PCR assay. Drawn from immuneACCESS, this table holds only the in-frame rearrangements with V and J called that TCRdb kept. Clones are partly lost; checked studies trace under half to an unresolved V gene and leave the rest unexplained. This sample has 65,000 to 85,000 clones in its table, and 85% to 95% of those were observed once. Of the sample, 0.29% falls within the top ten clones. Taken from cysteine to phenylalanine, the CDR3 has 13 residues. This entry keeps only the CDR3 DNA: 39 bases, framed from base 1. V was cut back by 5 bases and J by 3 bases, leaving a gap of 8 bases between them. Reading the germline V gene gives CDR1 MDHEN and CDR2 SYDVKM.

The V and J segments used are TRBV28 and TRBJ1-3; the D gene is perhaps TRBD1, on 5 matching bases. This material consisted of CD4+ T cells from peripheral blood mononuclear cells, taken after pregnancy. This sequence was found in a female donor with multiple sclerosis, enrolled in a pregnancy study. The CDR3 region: CASSRTIGNTIYF. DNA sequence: TGTGCCAGCAGTCGGACAATTGGAAACACCATATATTTT. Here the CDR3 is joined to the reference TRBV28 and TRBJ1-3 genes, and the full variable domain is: DVKVTQSSRYLVKRTGEKVFLECVQDMDHENMFWYRQDPGLGLRLIYFSYDVKMKEKGDIPEGYSVSREKKERFSLILESASTNQTSMYLCASSRTIGNTIYFGEGSWLTVV.